This note documents a single T cell receptor (beta chain) sequence. TCRdb keeps only in-frame clones here, not all; method: immunoSEQ multiplex PCR. Of about 220,000 clones in the sample, about nine tenths were seen once. Assignment of participants to cohorts was predicated upon participant-reported clinical history. This specimen comes from a study of blood T cell repertoires in COVID-19. The clonotype comes from a woman aged 30 to 39 who had recovered from COVID-19. The sample consisted of PBMCs or T cells enriched from blood (not recorded which).

This CDR3 is CASIPGTGPYNEQFF. CDR3 nucleotides: TGTGCCAGCATCCCCGGGACAGGGCCCTACAATGAGCAGTTCTTC. This sequence joins TRBV27 and TRBJ2-1, with 9 bases that match TRBD1. CDR1 and CDR2 from the germline V gene are MNHEY and SMNVEV (reference sequence). The V segment lost 7 bases and the J segment 2 bases; nucleotides outside the gene matches: 6. The CDR3 loop spans 15 amino acids.